The following is a TCR beta chain sequence with its context. The entry originates in a study of shared clonotypes between healthy human individuals. Study background: Plates per donor: three CD4 naive, three CD4 memory, two CD8 naive, one CD8 memory.

Every donor was a Caucasian adult from Nashville, Tennessee. Investigators spread the genomic DNA of each subset evenly over several immunoSEQ plates. In the original processing: Filtering differed because ImmunoSEQ produced junction-only sequences that carried no quality scores. The assay was immunoSEQ multiplex PCR, and TCRdb's table has in-frame clones only and misses some. The V and J calls and the clone size are those of that table, but D and trimming were determined from the DNA. The sample has roughly 1,500,000 clones, around 98% seen once. The CDR3 is 19 amino acids. Germline V gene lookup returns CDR1 SGHTA and CDR2 FQGNSA. The trim removed 0 bases at V and 5 bases at J, leaving 8 bases unmatched.

Sequenced material: naive CD4+ T cells sorted from blood. The subset is: CD45RA+ positively selected. The sequence came from a man aged 30 to 45 in good health. The chain employs TRBV7-2 and TRBJ2-3; TRBD2 matches at 16 bases. CDR3 sequence reads: CASSLAGTSGGVLRDTQYF. Here the CDR3 DNA reads TGTGCCAGCAGCTTAGCCGGGACTAGCGGGGGGGTTTTGAGAGATACGCAGTATTTT.